Sequencing of this T cell receptor beta chain was carried out in a study of T cells in Graves' hyperthyroidism and ophthalmopathy. The study's findings and limits: The model foresaw ophthalmopathy a median around 6.4 months prior to onset.

Researchers defined stable Graves' hyperthyroidism as no ophthalmopathy progression within 18 months. Each diagnosis drew on symptoms, thyroxine, TRAb, thyroid ultrasound and orbital computed tomography findings. The source material, RNA transcripts, was used to amplify TCR beta CDR3 regions. TCR CDR3 regions were first amplified by RT-PCR with HTBI primers. TCRdb re-called the multiplex PCR reads through MiXCR, storing one row per CDR3 protein. There are roughly 800,000 distinct CDR3 sequences in the sample; more than 30% occur only once, and around 10% lies in the top ten. This clonotype was counted many times. Its cognate antigen is unknown. The CDR3 covers 12 residues. Germline-derived CDR1 and CDR2 are DFQATT and SNEGSKA (reference sequence). V was cut by 6 bases and J by 6 bases, with 11 bases left in between.

Sequencing used blood. The V call is TRBV20-1, the J call TRBJ1-4, with D possibly being TRBD1 (5 bases). The receptor's source is a man between 18 and 35 years old with Graves' hyperthyroidism. The CDR3 loop is CSAKGSHEKLFF. In DNA form, the CDR3 reads TGCAGTGCGAAGGGGAGCCATGAAAAACTGTTTTTT.